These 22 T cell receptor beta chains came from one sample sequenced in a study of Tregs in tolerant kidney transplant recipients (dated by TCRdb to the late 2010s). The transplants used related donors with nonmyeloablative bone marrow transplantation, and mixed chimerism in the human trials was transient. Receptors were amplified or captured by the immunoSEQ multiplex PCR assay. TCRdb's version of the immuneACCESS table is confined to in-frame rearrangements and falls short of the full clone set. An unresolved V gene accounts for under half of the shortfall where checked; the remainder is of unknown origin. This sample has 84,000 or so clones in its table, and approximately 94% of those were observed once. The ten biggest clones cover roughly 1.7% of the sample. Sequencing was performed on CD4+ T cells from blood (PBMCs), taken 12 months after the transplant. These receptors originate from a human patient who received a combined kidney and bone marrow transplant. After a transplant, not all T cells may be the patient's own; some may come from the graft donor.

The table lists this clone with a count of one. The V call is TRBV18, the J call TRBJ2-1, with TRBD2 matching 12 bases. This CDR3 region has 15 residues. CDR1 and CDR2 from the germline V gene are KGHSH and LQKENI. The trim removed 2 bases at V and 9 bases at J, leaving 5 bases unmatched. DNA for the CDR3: TGTGCCAGCTCACCAGAGGCTAGCGGGAGGGTTGAGCAGTTCTTC. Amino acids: CASSPEASGRVEQFF.

CDR3 residues: CASSWNSGGTGELFF. DNA for the CDR3: TGTGCCAGCAGCTGGAACAGCGGGGGTACCGGGGAGCTGTTTTTT. V and J are TRBV7-7 and TRBJ2-2; 8 bases align to TRBD2. Germline V gene sequence: CDR1 SSHAT, CDR2 FNYEAQ (reference sequence). V lost 4 bases, J lost 5 bases, and 6 bases stayed unmatched. This CDR3 is built from 15 residues.

CDR3 coding DNA: TGCGCCAGCAGCCTCCGCATCGGCGGGACTTCGGTCTACGAGCAGTACTTC. Amino acids: CASSLRIGGTSVYEQYF. This chain uses TRBV4-3 with TRBJ2-7; D is perhaps TRBD2 (6 bases). Germline V gene data show CDR1 as LGHNA and CDR2 as YSLEER. There are 17 residues in the CDR3. Trimming stripped 4 bases from V and 3 bases from J, with 22 bases between.

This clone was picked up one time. DNA of the CDR3: TGTGCCAGCAGCACTACCCTAGCGACGACCTACGAGCAGTACTTC. It yields the protein CASSTTLATTYEQYF. This chain joins TRBV11-2 and TRBJ2-7; possible D gene TRBD2, 6 bases. Trimming took off 5 bases at V and 2 bases at J, with 16 bases between the two ends. Germline V gene data show CDR1 as SGHAT and CDR2 as FQNNGV. The CDR3 sequence is 15 residues long.

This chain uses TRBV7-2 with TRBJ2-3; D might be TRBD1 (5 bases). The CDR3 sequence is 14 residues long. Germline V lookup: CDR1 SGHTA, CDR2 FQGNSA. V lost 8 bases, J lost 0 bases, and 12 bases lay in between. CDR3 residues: CASRRRGSTDTQYF. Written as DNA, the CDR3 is TGTGCCAGCCGTAGAAGGGGTAGCACAGATACGCAGTATTTT.

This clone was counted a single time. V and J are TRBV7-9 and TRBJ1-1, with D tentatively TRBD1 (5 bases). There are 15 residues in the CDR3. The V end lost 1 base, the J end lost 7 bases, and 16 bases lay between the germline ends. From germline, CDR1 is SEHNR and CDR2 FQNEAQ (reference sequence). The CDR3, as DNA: TGTGCCAGCAGCTTAGGTAATCAGGGTGGGTTTGAAGCTTTCTTT. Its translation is CASSLGNQGGFEAFF.

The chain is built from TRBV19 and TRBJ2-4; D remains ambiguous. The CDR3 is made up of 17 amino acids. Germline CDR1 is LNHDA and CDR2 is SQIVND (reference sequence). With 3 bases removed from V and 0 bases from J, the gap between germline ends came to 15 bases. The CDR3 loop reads CASSIAADHLAKNIQYF. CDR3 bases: TGTGCCAGTAGTATTGCGGCAGACCACCTAGCCAAAAACATTCAGTACTTC.

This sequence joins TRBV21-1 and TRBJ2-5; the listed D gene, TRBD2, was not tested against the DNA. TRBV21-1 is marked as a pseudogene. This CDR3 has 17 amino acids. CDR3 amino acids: CASSNPGTSGVWETQYF. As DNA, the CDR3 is TGTGCCAGCAGCAACCCCGGGACTAGCGGGGTTTGGGAGACCCAGTACTTC.

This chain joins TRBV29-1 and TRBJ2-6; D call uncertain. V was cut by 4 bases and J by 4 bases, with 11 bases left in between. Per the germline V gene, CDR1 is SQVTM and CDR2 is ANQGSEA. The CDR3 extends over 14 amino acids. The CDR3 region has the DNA TGCAGCGTTGTCCCCGCGGCCGGGGCCAACGTCCTGACTTTC. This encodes CSVVPAAGANVLTF.

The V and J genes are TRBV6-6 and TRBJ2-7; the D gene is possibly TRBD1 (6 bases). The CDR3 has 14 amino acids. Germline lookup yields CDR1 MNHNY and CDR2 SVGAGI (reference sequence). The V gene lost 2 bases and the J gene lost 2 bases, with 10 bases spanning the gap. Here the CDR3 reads CASSYEPGAYEQYF. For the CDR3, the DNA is TGTGCCAGCAGTTACGAGCCAGGGGCCTACGAGCAGTACTTC.

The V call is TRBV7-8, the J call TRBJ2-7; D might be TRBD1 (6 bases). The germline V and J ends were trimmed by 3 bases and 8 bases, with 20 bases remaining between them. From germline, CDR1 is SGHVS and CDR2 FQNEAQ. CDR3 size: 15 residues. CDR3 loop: CASSLGTGRPTKQYF. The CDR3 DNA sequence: TGTGCCAGCAGCTTGGGAACAGGGAGACCTACGAAGCAGTACTTC. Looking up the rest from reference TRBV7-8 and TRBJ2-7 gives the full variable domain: GAGVSQSPRYKVAKRGQDVALRCDPISGHVSLFWYQQALGQGPEFLTYFQNEAQLDKSGLPSDRFFAERPEGSVSTLKIQRTQQEDSAVYLCASSLGTGRPTKQYFGPGTRLTVT.

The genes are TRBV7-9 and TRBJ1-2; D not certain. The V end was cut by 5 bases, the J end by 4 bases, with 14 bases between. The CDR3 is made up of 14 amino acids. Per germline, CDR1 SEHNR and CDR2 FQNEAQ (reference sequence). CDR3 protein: CASSPKRGPYGYTF. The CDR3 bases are TGTGCCAGCAGCCCCAAGAGAGGTCCCTATGGCTACACCTTC.

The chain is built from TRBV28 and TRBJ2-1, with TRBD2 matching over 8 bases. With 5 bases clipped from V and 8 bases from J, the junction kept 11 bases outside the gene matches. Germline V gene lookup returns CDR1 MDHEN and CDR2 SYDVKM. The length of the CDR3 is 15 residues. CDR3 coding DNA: TGTGCCAGCAGTCCCTCCCGGGGGGGATATTATGAGCAGTTCTTC. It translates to CASSPSRGGYYEQFF.

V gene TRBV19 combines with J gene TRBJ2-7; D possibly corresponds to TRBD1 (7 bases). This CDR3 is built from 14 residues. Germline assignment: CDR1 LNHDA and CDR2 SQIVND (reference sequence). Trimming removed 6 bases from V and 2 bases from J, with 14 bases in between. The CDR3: CASSVRGETYEQYF. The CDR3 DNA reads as TGTGCCAGTAGCGTCAGGGGGGAGACCTACGAGCAGTACTTC.

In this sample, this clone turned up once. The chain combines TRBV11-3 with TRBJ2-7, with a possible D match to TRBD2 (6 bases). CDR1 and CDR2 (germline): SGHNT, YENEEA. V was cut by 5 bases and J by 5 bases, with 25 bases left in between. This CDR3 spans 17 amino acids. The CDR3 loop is CASSPTGGAPYLDEQYF. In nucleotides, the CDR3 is TGTGCCAGCAGCCCGACCGGCGGGGCGCCCTATCTTGACGAGCAGTACTTC.

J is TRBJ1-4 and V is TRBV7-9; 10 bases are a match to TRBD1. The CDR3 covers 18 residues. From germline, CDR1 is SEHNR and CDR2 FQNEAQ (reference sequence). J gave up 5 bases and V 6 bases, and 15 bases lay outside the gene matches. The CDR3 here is CASSSSDRGAWRNEKLFF. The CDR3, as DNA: TGTGCCAGCAGTTCCTCGGACAGGGGGGCTTGGAGGAATGAAAAACTGTTTTTT.

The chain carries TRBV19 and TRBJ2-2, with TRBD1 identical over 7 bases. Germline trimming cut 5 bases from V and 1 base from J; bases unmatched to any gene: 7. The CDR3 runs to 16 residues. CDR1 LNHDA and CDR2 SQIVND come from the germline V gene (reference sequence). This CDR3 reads CASSGARDRNTGELFF. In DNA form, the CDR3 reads TGTGCCAGTAGTGGGGCCCGGGACAGGAACACCGGGGAGCTGTTTTTT.

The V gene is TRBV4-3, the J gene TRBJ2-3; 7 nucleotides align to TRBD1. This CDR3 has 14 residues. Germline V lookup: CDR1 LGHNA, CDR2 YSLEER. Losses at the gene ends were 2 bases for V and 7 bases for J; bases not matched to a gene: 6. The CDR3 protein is CASSQFGTANTQYF. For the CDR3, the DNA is TGCGCCAGCAGCCAATTCGGGACAGCCAATACGCAGTATTTT.

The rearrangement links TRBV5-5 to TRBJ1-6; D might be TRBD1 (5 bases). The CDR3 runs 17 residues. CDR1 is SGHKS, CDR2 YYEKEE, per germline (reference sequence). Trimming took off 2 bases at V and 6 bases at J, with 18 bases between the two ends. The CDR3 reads CASSFFFGGLINSPLHF. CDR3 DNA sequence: TGTGCCAGCAGCTTTTTCTTCGGGGGACTGATTAATTCACCCCTCCACTTT.

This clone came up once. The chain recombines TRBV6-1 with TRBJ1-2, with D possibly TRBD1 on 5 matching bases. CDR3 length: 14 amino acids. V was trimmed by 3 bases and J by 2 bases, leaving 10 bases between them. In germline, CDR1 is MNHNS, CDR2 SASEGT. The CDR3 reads CASSDRQRNYGYTF. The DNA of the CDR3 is TGTGCCAGCAGTGACCGACAGCGAAACTATGGCTACACCTTC.

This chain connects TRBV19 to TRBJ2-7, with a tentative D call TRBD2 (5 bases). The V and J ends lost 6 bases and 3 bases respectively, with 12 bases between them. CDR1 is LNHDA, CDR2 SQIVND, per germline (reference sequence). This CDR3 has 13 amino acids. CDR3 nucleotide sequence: TGTGCCAGTAGGGGTAACGAGGGCTACGAGCAGTACTTC. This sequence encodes CASRGNEGYEQYF.

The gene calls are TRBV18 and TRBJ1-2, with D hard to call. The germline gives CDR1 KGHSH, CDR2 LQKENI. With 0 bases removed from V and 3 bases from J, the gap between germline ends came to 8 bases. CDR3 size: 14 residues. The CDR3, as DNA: TGTGCCAGCTCACCACCGGTCGGGGACTATGGCTACACCTTC. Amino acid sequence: CASSPPVGDYGYTF.